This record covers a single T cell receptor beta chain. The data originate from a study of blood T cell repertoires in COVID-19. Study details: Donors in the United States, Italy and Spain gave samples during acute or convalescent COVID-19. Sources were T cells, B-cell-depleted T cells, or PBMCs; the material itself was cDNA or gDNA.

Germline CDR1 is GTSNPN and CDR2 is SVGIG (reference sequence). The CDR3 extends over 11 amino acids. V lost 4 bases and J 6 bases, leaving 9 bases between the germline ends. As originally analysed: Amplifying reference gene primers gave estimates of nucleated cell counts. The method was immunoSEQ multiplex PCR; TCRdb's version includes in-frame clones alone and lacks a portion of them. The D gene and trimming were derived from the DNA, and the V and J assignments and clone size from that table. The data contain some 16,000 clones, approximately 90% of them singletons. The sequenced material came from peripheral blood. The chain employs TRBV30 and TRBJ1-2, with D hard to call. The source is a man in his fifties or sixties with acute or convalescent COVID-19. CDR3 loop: CAWNRLDGYTF. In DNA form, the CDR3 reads TGTGCCTGGAACCGACTAGATGGCTACACCTTC.